The rows below give T cell receptor beta chains drawn from one sample of a study of T cells of healthy individuals. TCRdb re-derived calls from the 5' RACE reads in MiXCR, one entry per CDR3 protein. The sample lists some 69,000 distinct CDR3 sequences, roughly 16% occurring once. The receptors originated from a human donor in good health. The CDR3 runs from the conserved cysteine through the conserved F or W. A D gene is named only where the DNA matches it firmly. For some rows the clone size is stated as once, few or many, or as a class when expanded; others skip it.

D,J,size,V,DNA,CDR3
TRBD1,TRBJ1-6,.,TRBV5-1,TGCGCCAGCAGCCCCCGGACAGGGGTAAATAATTCACCCCTCCACTTT,CASSPRTGVNNSPLHF
.,TRBJ1-5,many,TRBV7-2,TGTGCCAGCAGCGTGAATGGGGCCTTCAACCAGCCCCAGCATTTT,CASSVNGAFNQPQHF
.,TRBJ1-4,few,TRBV20-1,TGCAGTGCTATGGACAGCCCGGGTCTAGGAAAACTGTTTTTT,CSAMDSPGLGKLFF
TRBD1,TRBJ1-3,many,TRBV6-1,TGTGCCAGCATCGGGACAGGGGATTTCTCTGGAAACACCATATATTTT,CASIGTGDFSGNTIYF
TRBD2,TRBJ2-3,.,TRBV6-1,TGTGCCAGCAGTGAATCTAGCGGGGGAGGAGCAGATACGCAGTATTTT,CASSESSGGGADTQYF
.,TRBJ2-2,many,TRBV12-3/TRBV12-4,TGTGCCAGCAGTTGGTACACCGGGGAGCTGTTTTTT,CASSWYTGELFF
.,TRBJ2-7,few,TRBV5-1,TGCGCCAGCAGCTCTAGCCTAACTGACGCCGCCTACGAGCAGTACTTC,CASSSSLTDAAYEQYF
TRBD2,TRBJ2-1,.,TRBV27,TGTGCCAGCAGTTTAAAGCGGGGGATCGACAATGAGCAGTTCTTC,CASSLKRGIDNEQFF
.,TRBJ1-4,.,TRBV5-6,TGTGCCAGCAGCTCGCAGACAGGAGGAAATGAAAAACTGTTTTTT,CASSSQTGGNEKLFF
.,TRBJ2-5,.,TRBV7-6,TGTGCCAGCAGCTCAGTAGGGAGCCAAGAGACCCAGTACTTC,CASSSVGSQETQYF
.,TRBJ1-1,.,TRBV5-4,TGTGCCAGCAGCTTTATCGGACAGCCTGGGGCTTTCTTT,CASSFIGQPGAFF
TRBD1,TRBJ2-1,many,TRBV29-1,TGCAGCGGGACAGGGGGCTCTTCCAATGAGCAGTTCTTC,CSGTGGSSNEQFF
.,TRBJ1-1,.,TRBV6-5,TGTGCCAGCAGGGCGGCAATTGGTGAAGCTTTCTTT,CASRAAIGEAFF
TRBD2,TRBJ2-3,many,TRBV7-6,TGTGCCAGCAGCTTAGACACTAGCGGGAGAACAGATACGCAGTATTTT,CASSLDTSGRTDTQYF
.,TRBJ1-5,.,TRBV2,TGTGCCAGCAGAGCAGGGGAACAGCCCCAGCATTTT,CASRAGEQPQHF
.,TRBJ2-5,few,TRBV18,TGTGCCAGCTCACCCAATCTGGCGGGCCACCAAGAGACCCAGTACTTC,CASSPNLAGHQETQYF
.,TRBJ1-6,.,TRBV2,TGTGCCACCCGGCGGGGCCCCAATTCACCCCTCCACTTT,CATRRGPNSPLHF
.,TRBJ1-2,few,TRBV4-2,TGTGCCAGCAGCCTTAATACAAACGGCCTTGATAACTATGGCTACACCTTC,CASSLNTNGLDNYGYTF
TRBD2,TRBJ2-3,many,TRBV27,TGTGCCAGCAGTTTTCTAGCGGGGGGGCGAAATACGCAGTATTTT,CASSFLAGGRNTQYF
TRBD1,TRBJ2-2,few,TRBV7-3,TGTGCCAGCAGCTGGACCGGGACAGGGGGCTCCGGGGAGCTGTTTTTT,CASSWTGTGGSGELFF
TRBD2,TRBJ2-2,few,TRBV15,TGTGCCACCAGCAGAGATACTAGCGGGAGTGAGATCGGGGAGCTGTTTTTT,CATSRDTSGSEIGELFF
TRBD2,TRBJ2-1,.,TRBV27,TGTGCCAGCAGTTTAGGGACTATCAATGAGCAGTTCTTC,CASSLGTINEQFF
.,TRBJ2-1,many,TRBV7-3,TGTGCCAGCAGCTCGGACTGGCTTAATGAGCAGTTCTTC,CASSSDWLNEQFF
.,TRBJ2-2,many,TRBV12-3/TRBV12-4,TGTGCCAGCAGTTTCCGCTTTTCTCGGCTATCGAACACCGGGGAGCTGTTTTTT,CASSFRFSRLSNTGELFF
.,TRBJ2-1,.,TRBV6-5,TGTGCCAGCAGTTCCAGGGGATACAATGAGCAGTTCTTC,CASSSRGYNEQFF
.,TRBJ2-7,many,TRBV28,TGTGCCAGCGACCGAATGAGCTCCTACGAGCAGTACTTC,CASDRMSSYEQYF
.,TRBJ1-3,.,TRBV4-3,TGCGCCAGCAGCCAGCTAAGCTCTGGAAACACCATATATTTT,CASSQLSSGNTIYF
.,TRBJ2-3,few,TRBV20-1,TGCAGTGCTTCTCAGGGTACCAACACAGATACGCAGTATTTT,CSASQGTNTDTQYF
TRBD1,TRBJ1-1,many,TRBV29-1,TGCAGCGTGCGACAGGGGATGAACACTGAAGCTTTCTTT,CSVRQGMNTEAFF
TRBD1,TRBJ2-1,many,TRBV11-2,TGTGCCAGCAGCCACAACAGGGGGCCCTACAATGAGCAGTTCTTC,CASSHNRGPYNEQFF
TRBD2,TRBJ2-7,.,TRBV12-3/TRBV12-4,TGTGCCAGCAGTCCGACTAGCGACTACGAGCAGTACTTC,CASSPTSDYEQYF
.,TRBJ2-3,many,TRBV27,TGTGCCAGCAAATCCGCCGTCTCAATCACAGATACGCAGTATTTT,CASKSAVSITDTQYF
.,TRBJ1-2,many,TRBV28,TGTGCCAGCAGTTCCCCAACGGTTGACGGATTCGGCTATGGCTACACCTTC,CASSSPTVDGFGYGYTF
.,TRBJ2-1,.,TRBV12-3/TRBV12-4,TGTGCCAGCAGTTTCTCAGCAGGAGTAGGTTTTAGCAATGAGCAGTTCTTC,CASSFSAGVGFSNEQFF
TRBD1,TRBJ2-1,few,TRBV5-6,TGTGCCAGCAGCTTGACCCCGGGACAGGGTCTCTACAATGAGCAGTTCTTC,CASSLTPGQGLYNEQFF
.,TRBJ2-7,many,TRBV7-9,TGTGCCAGCAGCTTCGGGACCGCACTGGGGGGTGAGCAGTACTTC,CASSFGTALGGEQYF
TRBD1,TRBJ1-5,.,TRBV7-9,TGTGCCAGCAGCTTACTTCTTTACAGGGGGAGCAATCAGCCCCAGCATTTT,CASSLLLYRGSNQPQHF
.,TRBJ2-1,many,TRBV20-1,TGCAGTGCTAGAGACAGGTACTCCTACAATGAGCAGTTCTTC,CSARDRYSYNEQFF
.,TRBJ2-7,many,TRBV4-1,TGCGCCAGCAGCCAGGGGAGGCGGGTGTACGAGCAGTACTTC,CASSQGRRVYEQYF
.,TRBJ2-3,few,TRBV4-2,TGTGCCAGCAGCCAAGATCCGGGGGGCGGAACAGATACGCAGTATTTT,CASSQDPGGGTDTQYF